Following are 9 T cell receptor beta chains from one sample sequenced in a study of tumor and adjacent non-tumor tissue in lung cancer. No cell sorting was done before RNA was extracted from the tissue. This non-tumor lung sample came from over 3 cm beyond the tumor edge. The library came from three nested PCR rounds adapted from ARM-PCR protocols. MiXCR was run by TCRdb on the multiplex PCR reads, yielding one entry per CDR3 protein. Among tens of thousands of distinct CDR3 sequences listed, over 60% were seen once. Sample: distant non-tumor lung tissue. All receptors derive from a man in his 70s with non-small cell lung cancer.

The CDR3 sequence: CASNRRVNTEAFF. CDR3 nucleotides: TGTGCCAGCAATAGACGGGTGAACACTGAAGCTTTCTTT. The gene calls are TRBV6-5 and TRBJ1-1; D is ambiguous. Trimming cost V 7 bases and J 0 bases, with 9 bases left between them. Germline CDR1 and CDR2: MNHEY and SVGAGI. The length of the CDR3 is 13 residues.

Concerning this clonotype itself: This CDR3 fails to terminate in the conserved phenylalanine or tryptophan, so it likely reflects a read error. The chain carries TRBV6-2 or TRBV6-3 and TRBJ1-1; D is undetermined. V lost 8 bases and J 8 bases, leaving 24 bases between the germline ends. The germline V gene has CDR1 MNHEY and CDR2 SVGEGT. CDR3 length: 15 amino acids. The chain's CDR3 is CASRPFVVQRREAFS. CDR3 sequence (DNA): TGTGCCAGCCGACCTTTTGTGGTACAGAGAAGAGAAGCTTTCTCT.

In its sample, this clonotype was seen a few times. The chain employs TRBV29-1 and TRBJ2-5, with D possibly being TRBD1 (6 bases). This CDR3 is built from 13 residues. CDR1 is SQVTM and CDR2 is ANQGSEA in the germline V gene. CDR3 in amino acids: CRFADRLQETQYF. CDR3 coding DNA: TGCAGATTCGCCGACAGGTTACAAGAGACCCAGTACTTC.

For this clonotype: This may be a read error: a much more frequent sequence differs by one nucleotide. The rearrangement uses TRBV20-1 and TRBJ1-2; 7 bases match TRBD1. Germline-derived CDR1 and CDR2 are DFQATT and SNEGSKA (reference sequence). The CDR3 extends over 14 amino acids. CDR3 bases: TGCAGTACTAGAACAGGGGCTGGGTACTATGGCTACACCTTC. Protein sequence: CSTRTGAGYYGYTF.

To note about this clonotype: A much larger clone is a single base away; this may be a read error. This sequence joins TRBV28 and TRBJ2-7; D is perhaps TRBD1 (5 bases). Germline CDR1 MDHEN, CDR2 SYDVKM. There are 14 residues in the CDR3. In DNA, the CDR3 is TGTGCCAGCAGTAACATTAGACAGCCCTACAAGCAGTACTTC. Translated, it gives CASSNIRQPYKQYF.

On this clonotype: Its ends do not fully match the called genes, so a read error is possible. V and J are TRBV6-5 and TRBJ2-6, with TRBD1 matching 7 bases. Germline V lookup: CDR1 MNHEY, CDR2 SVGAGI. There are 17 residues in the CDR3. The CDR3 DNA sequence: TGTGCCAGCAGTTCCGGGACAGAGGGCTCTGCGGCCAACGTCCTAACTTTC. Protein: CASSSGTEGSAANVLTF.

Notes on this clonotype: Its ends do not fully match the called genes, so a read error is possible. The CDR3 sequence: CSVSKGARNSEALF. The CDR3 DNA follows: TGCAGCGTTAGTAAGGGGGCTAGGAACTCTGAAGCTTTATTT. V is TRBV29-1 and J is TRBJ1-1, with 7 nucleotides matching TRBD1. The CDR3 consists of 14 residues. Germline V gene sequence: CDR1 SQVTM, CDR2 ANQGSEA.

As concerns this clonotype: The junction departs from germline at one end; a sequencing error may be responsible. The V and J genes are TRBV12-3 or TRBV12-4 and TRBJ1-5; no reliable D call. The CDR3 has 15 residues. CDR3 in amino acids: CASSLGIGGNQSQHF. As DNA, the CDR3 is TGTGCCAGCAGTTTAGGGATAGGAGGCAATCAGTCCCAGCATTTT.

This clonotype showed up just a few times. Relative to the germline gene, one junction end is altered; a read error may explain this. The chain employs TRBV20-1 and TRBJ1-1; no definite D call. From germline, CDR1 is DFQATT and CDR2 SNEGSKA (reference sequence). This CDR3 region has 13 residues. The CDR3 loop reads CSQNYGESTEAFF. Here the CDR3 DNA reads TGCAGTCAGAACTACGGGGAGAGCACTGAGGCTTTCTTT.